This entry lists 16 T cell receptor beta chains sequenced from one sample in a study of technical replicates of blood from a handful of donors. Libraries were prepared by immunoSEQ multiplex PCR; TCRdb keeps only in-frame clonotypes and omits some of them. The table has just over 70,000 clones, approximately 93% seen once. Sample: T cells isolated from PBMCs. These receptors came from a human donor in good health.

This chain links TRBV29-1 with TRBJ2-6; unclear D gene. The length of the CDR3 is 15 residues. Between the trimmed V and J ends, which lost 4 bases and 0 bases, there was a span of 10 bases. Germline CDR1 is SQVTM and CDR2 is ANQGSEA. CDR3 DNA sequence: TGCAGCGTTGTTGGTACCGGCTCTGGGGCCAACGTCCTGACTTTC. Its protein is CSVVGTGSGANVLTF.

In DNA form, the CDR3 reads TGTGCCAGCAGCGTAGTTAGCGGGGGACCCTACAATGAGCAGTTCTTC. This codes for CASSVVSGGPYNEQFF. This sequence joins TRBV9 and TRBJ2-1, with 9 bases that match TRBD2. Germline CDR1 is SGDLS and CDR2 is YYNGEE. The CDR3 extends over 16 amino acids. Unmatched junction bases numbered 3, after V lost 0 bases and J lost 2 bases.

The chain recombines TRBV29-1 with TRBJ2-3; 8 nucleotides agree with TRBD2. Germline V gene data show CDR1 as SQVTM and CDR2 as ANQGSEA. The CDR3 runs to 14 residues. V trimming: 4 bases; J trimming: 2 bases; junction bases outside the gene matches: 5. The CDR3 sequence is CSVAAGASTDTQYF. The CDR3 DNA reads TGCAGCGTTGCAGCGGGAGCTTCCACAGATACGCAGTATTTT.

The chain couples TRBV28 to TRBJ2-2; the match to TRBD1 covers 11 bases. With V trimmed by 6 bases and J by 4 bases, 4 bases remained unmatched. The CDR3 is made up of 15 amino acids. The germline CDR1 and CDR2 sequences are MDHEN and SYDVKM. The CDR3 region is CASSLGQGVTGELFF. The CDR3 DNA reads TGTGCCAGCAGCTTGGGACAGGGGGTCACCGGGGAGCTGTTTTTT.

The V call is TRBV4-2, the J call TRBJ2-7, with 7 bases matching TRBD2. The germline gives CDR1 LGHNA, CDR2 YNFKEQ. The V and J ends lost 1 base and 2 bases, in that order; junction bases with no gene match: 8. The CDR3 is made up of 16 amino acids. The CDR3 bases are TGTGCCAGCAGCCAAGCGGCTAGCGGATATGCCTACGAGCAGTACTTC. Its protein product is CASSQAASGYAYEQYF.

The V gene is TRBV28, the J gene TRBJ2-7; D is unclear. This CDR3 is built from 14 residues. Trimming left V 2 bases short and J 2 bases short, with 10 bases between. Germline CDR1 MDHEN, CDR2 SYDVKM. CDR3 in amino acids: CASSLTQAPYEQYF. The CDR3 DNA is TGTGCCAGCAGTTTAACCCAGGCCCCCTACGAGCAGTACTTC.

V gene TRBV27 combines with J gene TRBJ1-2; TRBD1 agrees at 8 bases. This CDR3 spans 13 amino acids. The trim removed 3 bases at V and 3 bases at J, leaving 0 bases unmatched. In germline, CDR1 is MNHEY, CDR2 SMNVEV (reference sequence). The CDR3 DNA sequence: TGTGCCAGCAGTTTGACAGGGGACTATGGCTACACCTTC. It codes for CASSLTGDYGYTF.

CDR3 bases: TGTGCCAGCAGCCATTCGACAGGGTCGGGATTCTACGAGCAGTACTTC. Amino acid sequence: CASSHSTGSGFYEQYF. The rearrangement joins TRBV27 to TRBJ2-7; TRBD1 agrees at 7 bases. The V gene's germline CDR1 is MNHEY and CDR2 SMNVEV (reference sequence). Trimming removed 6 bases from V and 3 bases from J; junction bases left unmatched: 14. The CDR3 consists of 16 residues.

The V call is TRBV20-1, the J call TRBJ1-2; no definite D call. V lost 6 bases and J 0 bases, leaving 5 bases between the germline ends. The CDR3 runs to 11 residues. Germline V lookup: CDR1 DFQATT, CDR2 SNEGSKA (reference sequence). CDR3 nucleotide sequence: TGCAGTGCCGCGGCTAACTATGGCTACACCTTC. Protein product: CSAAANYGYTF.

V and J are TRBV29-1 and TRBJ2-7; no clear D gene. The ends were cut back, 3 bases at V and 0 bases at J, with 9 bases in the middle. Germline V gene data show CDR1 as SQVTM and CDR2 as ANQGSEA. The CDR3 contains 13 residues. This CDR3 is CSVDSAGSYEQYF. The DNA of the CDR3 is TGCAGCGTTGATTCGGCAGGCTCCTACGAGCAGTACTTC.

This sequence joins TRBV6-5 and TRBJ2-5, with 9 bases lining up with TRBD1. This CDR3 has 13 amino acids. The germline CDR1 and CDR2 sequences are MNHEY and SVGAGI. Losses at the gene ends were 4 bases for V and 7 bases for J; bases not matched to a gene: 4. CDR3 in amino acids: CASSSTGGGTQYF. CDR3 nucleotides: TGTGCCAGCAGTTCTACAGGGGGCGGGACCCAGTACTTC.

The chain is built from TRBV5-1 and TRBJ2-5; D uncertain. The CDR3 extends over 15 amino acids. The V end was cut by 4 bases, the J end by 2 bases, with 15 bases between. From germline, CDR1 is SGHRS and CDR2 YFSETQ. The CDR3, as DNA: TGCGCCAGCAGCGAATTCGGTGGCAGGCAAGAGACCCAGTACTTC. Translating gives CASSEFGGRQETQYF.

The rearrangement links TRBV11-3 to TRBJ2-3, with 7 bases identical to TRBD1. The germline V gene has CDR1 SGHNT and CDR2 YENEEA. Trimming at V came to 3 bases and at J to 1 base, leaving 10 bases not matched to a gene. The CDR3 is 17 amino acids. CDR3 in DNA: TGTGCCAGCAGCTTGGGACAGAAAGGGTTTGGCACAGATACGCAGTATTTT. Its protein product is CASSLGQKGFGTDTQYF.

This rearrangement joins TRBV2 to TRBJ2-5; 7 nucleotides agree with TRBD2. The CDR3 is made up of 15 amino acids. The germline gives CDR1 SNHLY, CDR2 FYNNEI. Losses at the gene ends were 7 bases for V and 1 base for J; bases not matched to a gene: 9. CDR3 amino acids: CASILSGTTQETQYF. The CDR3, as DNA: TGTGCCAGCATCCTCTCCGGGACTACCCAAGAGACCCAGTACTTC.

The chain carries TRBV5-1 and TRBJ1-1, with TRBD1 matching 8 bases. This CDR3 comprises 13 residues. The V segment lost 6 bases and the J segment 4 bases; nucleotides outside the gene matches: 5. Germline CDR1 is SGHRS and CDR2 is YFSETQ. The CDR3, as DNA: TGCGCCAGCAAAGCCGGGACAGGCACTGAAGCTTTCTTT. Protein product: CASKAGTGTEAFF.

This chain links TRBV11-3 with TRBJ2-1; D is unresolved. Germline CDR1 is SGHNT and CDR2 is YENEEA. The V and J ends lost 4 bases and 3 bases respectively, with 7 bases between them. The CDR3 is 13 residues long. The CDR3: CASSSEYYNEQFF. In DNA, the CDR3 is TGTGCCAGCAGCTCGGAGTACTACAATGAGCAGTTCTTC.